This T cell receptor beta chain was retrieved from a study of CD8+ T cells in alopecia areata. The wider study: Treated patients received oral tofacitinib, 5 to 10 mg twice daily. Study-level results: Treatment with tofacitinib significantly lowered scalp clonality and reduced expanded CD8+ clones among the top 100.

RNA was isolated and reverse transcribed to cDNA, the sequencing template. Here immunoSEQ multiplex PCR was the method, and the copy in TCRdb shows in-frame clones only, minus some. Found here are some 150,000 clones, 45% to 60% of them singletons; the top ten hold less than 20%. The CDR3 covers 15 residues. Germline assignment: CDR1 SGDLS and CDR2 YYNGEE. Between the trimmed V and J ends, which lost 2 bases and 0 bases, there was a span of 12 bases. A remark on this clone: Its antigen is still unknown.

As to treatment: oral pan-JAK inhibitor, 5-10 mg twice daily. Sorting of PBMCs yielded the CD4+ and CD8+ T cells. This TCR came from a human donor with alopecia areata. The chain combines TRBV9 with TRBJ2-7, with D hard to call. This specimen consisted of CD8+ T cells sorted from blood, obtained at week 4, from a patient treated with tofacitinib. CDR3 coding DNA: TGTGCCAGCAGCGTCGCAGGCCCCGACTCCTACGAGCAGTACTTC. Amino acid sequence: CASSVAGPDSYEQYF. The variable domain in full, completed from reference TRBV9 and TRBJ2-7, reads DSGVTQTPKHLITATGQRVTLRCSPRSGDLSVYWYQQSLDQGLQFLIQYYNGEERAKGNILERFSAQQFPDLHSELNLSSLELGDSALYFCASSVAGPDSYEQYFGPGTRLTVT.